This entry describes one TCR beta chain. Its antigen is not known. The sample belongs to a study of T cells after posttransplantation cyclophosphamide. General study points: Recipient CMV seropositivity and CMV reactivation strongly tracked TRB clonality. Skin or GI-infiltrating T cells shared few TRB sequences with blood. Later blood repertoires were often dominated by clones from the donor CD8+ memory compartment.

Only in-frame clones appear in the TCRdb table, and some are missing; sequencing was by immunoSEQ multiplex PCR. The sample shows 31,000 or so clones, 75% to 95% of them seen only once. The naive gate required viable CD3+CD4+ or CD3+CD8+ cells with CCR7+CD45RA+CD45RO-CD95-CD27+CD28+ phenotype. Peripheral blood was collected from the related graft donor on the marrow donation day. This CDR3 has 15 amino acids. Germline CDR1 reads SNHLY; CDR2 reads FYNNEI. The V segment lost 6 bases and the J segment 0 bases; nucleotides outside the gene matches: 2. The sample taken for sequencing was naive CD4+ T cells sorted from PBMCs. This clonotype originated in a woman in her sixties or seventies in good health, CMV-negative, and a related stem cell transplant donor. The chain uses TRBV2 and TRBJ1-6, with 7 bases aligning to TRBD1. The CDR3 here is CASRDRSSYNSPLHF. In nucleotides, the CDR3 is TGTGCCAGCAGGGACAGGAGCTCCTATAATTCACCCCTCCACTTT.